These 9 T cell receptor beta chains came from one sample sequenced in a study of cytomegalovirus exposure and HLA in healthy donors. Vbeta (60) and Jbeta (13) primers were used in the PCR. Sequenced by immunoSEQ multiplex PCR; TCRdb stores in-frame clones only, minus some. The sample comprises about 140,000 clones, about 77% of which are singletons, and 1.3% to 1.5% rests with the top ten. The sequencing input was PBMCs. The receptors shown here come from a woman aged 40 to 50 in good health and CMV-seronegative.

The rearrangement joins TRBV6-5 to TRBJ2-7; 8 positions agree with TRBD1. Trimming cost V 2 bases and J 2 bases; bases outside gene matches: 5. The CDR3 has 15 amino acids. Germline-derived CDR1 and CDR2 are MNHEY and SVGAGI. The CDR3 DNA follows: TGTGCCAGCAGTTACGTCAGACAGGGGCCCTACGAGCAGTACTTC. Translated, it gives CASSYVRQGPYEQYF.

The gene calls are TRBV15 and TRBJ1-2; D perhaps matches TRBD1 (6 bases). Germline CDR1 reads LNHNV; CDR2 reads YYDKDF (reference sequence). The V and J ends lost 3 bases and 3 bases respectively, with 17 bases between them. CDR3 length: 16 amino acids. CDR3 loop: CATSSLMGAGDYGYTF. The CDR3 DNA follows: TGTGCCACCAGCAGCCTCATGGGGGCAGGGGACTATGGCTACACCTTC. Combining the CDR3 with reference TRBV15 and TRBJ1-2 gives the whole variable domain DAMVIQNPRYQVTQFGKPVTLSCSQTLNHNVMYWYQQKSSQAPKLLFHYYDKDFNNEADTPDNFQSRRPNTSFCFLDIRSPGLGDTAMYLCATSSLMGAGDYGYTFGSGTRLTVV.

The genes are TRBV7-9 and TRBJ2-4; 7 bases are shared with TRBD1. The CDR3 covers 17 residues. Unmatched junction bases numbered 9, after V lost 0 bases and J lost 4 bases. CDR1 and CDR2 (germline): SEHNR, FQNEAQ (reference sequence). The CDR3 bases are TGTGCCAGCAGCTTAGCGCTGGGGACAGTGGCAAAAAACATTCAGTACTTC. It yields the protein CASSLALGTVAKNIQYF.

V is TRBV27 and J is TRBJ1-5; no definite D call. The germline CDR1 and CDR2 sequences are MNHEY and SMNVEV (reference sequence). The CDR3 loop spans 15 amino acids. Between the trimmed V and J ends, which lost 5 bases and 0 bases, there was a span of 11 bases. The DNA for the CDR3 is TGTGCCAGCAGTCCGCAGACATATAGCAATCAGCCCCAGCATTTT. The encoded protein is CASSPQTYSNQPQHF.

This clone occurred many times. The chain carries TRBV19 and TRBJ2-3; 10 nucleotides agree with TRBD2. The CDR3 runs 16 residues. Germline assignment: CDR1 LNHDA and CDR2 SQIVND (reference sequence). V shed 4 bases, J shed 5 bases, and the junction held 9 bases outside the gene matches. The CDR3 is CASSTVAGGRRDTQYF. CDR3 DNA: TGTGCCAGTAGTACCGTAGCGGGGGGCCGACGAGATACGCAGTATTTT.

This chain's CDR3 is CASSPQGPQGNTEAFF. Written as DNA, the CDR3 is TGTGCCAGCTCACCTCAGGGGCCCCAGGGGAACACTGAAGCTTTCTTT. The rearrangement links TRBV18 to TRBJ1-1; TRBD1 might be the D (6 bases). CDR3 size: 16 residues. V lost 3 bases, J lost 1 base, and 15 bases lay in between. From germline, CDR1 is KGHSH and CDR2 LQKENI.

The chain couples TRBV7-8 to TRBJ1-6, with 9 bases aligning to TRBD1. The V gene end was trimmed by 1 base and the J gene end by 10 bases; junction bases not matched to a gene: 5. The CDR3 consists of 15 residues. CDR1 and CDR2 (germline): SGHVS, FQNEAQ. CDR3: CASSLGDREKSPLHF. In DNA form, the CDR3 reads TGTGCCAGCAGCTTAGGGGACAGGGAGAAATCACCCCTCCACTTT.

This clone was seen more than once but under ten times. The genes are TRBV9 and TRBJ2-5, with a tentative D call TRBD1 (5 bases). The germline V gene encodes CDR1 SGDLS and CDR2 YYNGEE. V lost 0 bases and J lost 1, with 10 bases in between. The CDR3 has 15 residues. This CDR3 is CASSVGATVQETQYF. The DNA for the CDR3 is TGTGCCAGCAGCGTAGGAGCGACAGTCCAAGAGACCCAGTACTTC.

This rearrangement joins TRBV11-2 to TRBJ1-1; D is unclear. Germline V gene lookup returns CDR1 SGHAT and CDR2 FQNNGV. This CDR3 region has 13 residues. V was trimmed by 0 bases and J by 11 bases, leaving 13 bases between them. CDR3 region: CASSLESSLMAFF. The CDR3 nucleotides read TGTGCCAGCAGCTTAGAGAGTTCCCTGATGGCTTTCTTT.